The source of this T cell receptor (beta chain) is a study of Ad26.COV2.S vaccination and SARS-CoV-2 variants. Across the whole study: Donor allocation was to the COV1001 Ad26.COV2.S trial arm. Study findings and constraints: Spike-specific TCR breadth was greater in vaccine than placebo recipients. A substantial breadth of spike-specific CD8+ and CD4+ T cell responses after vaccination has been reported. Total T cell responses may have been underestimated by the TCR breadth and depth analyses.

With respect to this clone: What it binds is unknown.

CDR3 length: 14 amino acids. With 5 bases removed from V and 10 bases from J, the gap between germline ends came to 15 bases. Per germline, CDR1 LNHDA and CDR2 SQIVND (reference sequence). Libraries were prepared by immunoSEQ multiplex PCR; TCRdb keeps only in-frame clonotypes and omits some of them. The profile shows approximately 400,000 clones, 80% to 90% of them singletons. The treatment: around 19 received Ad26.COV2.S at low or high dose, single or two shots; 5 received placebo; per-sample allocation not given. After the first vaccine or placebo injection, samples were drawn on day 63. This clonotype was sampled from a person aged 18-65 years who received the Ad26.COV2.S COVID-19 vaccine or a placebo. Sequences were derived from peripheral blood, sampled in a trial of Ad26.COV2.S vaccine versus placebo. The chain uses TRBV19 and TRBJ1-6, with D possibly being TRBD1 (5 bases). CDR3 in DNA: TGTGCCAGTAGTTCCCGGGACCCCAGGTCACCCCTCCACTTT. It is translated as CASSSRDPRSPLHF.